Detailed here is one T cell receptor (beta chain). Its antigen is not identified. Both 60 Vbeta primers and 13 Jbeta primers went into the PCR. The repertoire was sequenced with immunoSEQ multiplex PCR; TCRdb's copy has only in-frame clones and lacks some. The sample has 85,000 to 95,000 clones; around 68% are singletons. The data stem from a study of cytomegalovirus exposure and HLA in healthy donors. Findings and limits, study-wide: The CMV antigen specificity of a few CMV-associated chains was confirmed through in vitro analysis.

There are 13 residues in the CDR3. The V and J ends lost 6 bases and 8 bases, in that order; junction bases with no gene match: 8. CDR1 is SQVTM, CDR2 ANQGSEA, per germline. The source is a man aged 30-40 years in good health and CMV-seropositive. Input material: PBMCs. J is TRBJ1-4 and V is TRBV29-1, with 8 nucleotides matching TRBD1. The CDR3 loop reads CSVRGQGLEKLFF. The CDR3 coding sequence is TGCAGCGTCCGCGGACAGGGTTTGGAAAAACTGTTTTTT.